The rows below give T cell receptor beta chains drawn from one sample of a study of siplizumab effects on memory and regulatory T cells. The assay was immunoSEQ multiplex PCR, and TCRdb's table has in-frame clones only and misses some. The sample has a few thousand clones, around half seen once; the top ten hold under 5%. Their antigen targets remain unknown. Sequencing input: CFSE-low (dividing) CD4+ T cells sorted from an allogeneic mixed lymphocyte reaction. Receptors were obtained from a human donor in good health; the cells came from an allogeneic mixed lymphocyte reaction. Some clones in this sample may be carry-over from other donors' samples. CDR3s include the opening cysteine and the closing phenylalanine or tryptophan. The D gene is left open where the match is weak. Clone size is shown for a subset of rows, as once, few, many or a class of expanded clone.

J gene,V gene,D gene,clone size,CDR3 DNA,CDR3 protein
TRBJ1-5,TRBV6-6,NA,NA,TGTGCCAGCAACGGCAATCAGCCCCAGCATTTT,CASNGNQPQHF
TRBJ2-5,TRBV4-1,NA,NA,TGCGCCAGCAGCCACCTCCATCAAGAGACCCAGTACTTC,CASSHLHQETQYF
TRBJ1-5,TRBV18,NA,NA,TGTGCCAGCTCACCACTTCAGCTAAGCAATCAGCCCCAGCATTTT,CASSPLQLSNQPQHF
TRBJ1-5,TRBV6-1,TRBD1,NA,TGTGCCAGCAGTGAGACGGGACAGGCCGTGGGTCAGCCCCAGCATTTT,CASSETGQAVGQPQHF
TRBJ2-7,TRBV5-8,NA,few,TGTGCCAGCAGCTTCCGGGCTTTAAGCTCCTACGAGCAGTACTTC,CASSFRALSSYEQYF
TRBJ1-6,TRBV19,TRBD1,NA,TGTGCCAGTAGTATGGGGACAGGGTTTAGCTCACCCCTCCACTTT,CASSMGTGFSSPLHF
TRBJ1-1,TRBV7-2,NA,few,TGTGCCAGCAGCTTATCAGGGTTGCGGAACACTGAAGCTTTCTTT,CASSLSGLRNTEAFF
TRBJ1-2,TRBV19,NA,NA,TGTGCCAGTAGCCCGTGGAGTAGTACTAACTATGGCTACACCTTC,CASSPWSSTNYGYTF
TRBJ2-2,TRBV4-1,TRBD2,NA,TGCGCCAGCAGGGGGGGGAGGAACACCGGGGAGCTGTTTTTT,CASRGGRNTGELFF
TRBJ2-1,TRBV13,NA,NA,TGTGCCAGCAGCGCCAGGGTCCCTCATGGCAATGAGCAGTTCTTC,CASSARVPHGNEQFF
TRBJ2-7,TRBV19,NA,few,TGTGCCAGTAGTATAAACTCGGGGACCTACGAGCAGTACTTC,CASSINSGTYEQYF
TRBJ1-1,TRBV6-5,NA,NA,TGTGCCAGCAGCCACACAGAGAACACTGAAGCTTTCTTT,CASSHTENTEAFF
TRBJ1-2,TRBV7-2,TRBD1,few,TGTGCCAGCAGCTCCCGGACAGGGGGCTTCTATGGCTACACCTTC,CASSSRTGGFYGYTF
TRBJ1-1,TRBV7-2,NA,NA,TGTGCCAGCAGCTCAACCCTGATGAACACTGAAGCTTTCTTT,CASSSTLMNTEAFF
TRBJ1-2,TRBV6-5,NA,NA,TGTGCCAGCAGCCCAGGGATGCGCTATGGCTACACCTTC,CASSPGMRYGYTF
TRBJ2-3,TRBV5-1,NA,NA,TGCGCCAGCAGCTTGGACGGCGTAGGCACAGATACGCAGTATTTT,CASSLDGVGTDTQYF
TRBJ1-2,TRBV6-6,TRBD1,NA,TGTGCCAGCAGTTACTCCGGGACAGCCTACGGCTACACCTTC,CASSYSGTAYGYTF
TRBJ2-7,TRBV6-6,NA,once,TGTGCCAGCACGGGTGGGGTTAACGAGCAGTACTTC,CASTGGVNEQYF
TRBJ2-5,TRBV6-5,NA,NA,TGTGCCAGCAGACGGACGAAGCAAGAGACCCAGTACTTC,CASRRTKQETQYF
TRBJ2-1,TRBV10-3,NA,NA,TGTGCCATCAACTCTATAATACAGGGACGTATCGCCTACAATGAGCAGTTCTTC,CAINSIIQGRIAYNEQFF
TRBJ2-1,TRBV6-5,NA,NA,TGTGCCAGCAGTTACCTTAATAAGCAGTTCTTC,CASSYLNKQFF
TRBJ1-2,TRBV11-3,NA,NA,TGTGCCAGCAGCTTATCCACCGTTGACTATGGCTACACCTTC,CASSLSTVDYGYTF
TRBJ2-3,TRBV18,NA,NA,TGTGCCAGCTCACTTCCCTCTAGCACAGATACGCAGTATTTT,CASSLPSSTDTQYF
TRBJ1-1,TRBV6-5,NA,few,TGTGCCAGCAGGTCGACAGTTTACACTGAAGCTTTCTTT,CASRSTVYTEAFF
TRBJ1-5,TRBV6-1,TRBD1,NA,TGTGCCAGCAGTGACCGGGACAGGCCGAGATATCAGCCCCAGCATTTT,CASSDRDRPRYQPQHF
TRBJ1-6,TRBV11-2,TRBD1,once,TGTGCCAGCAGCTTAGGGCCGGGACAGGGCAATTCACCCCTCCACTTT,CASSLGPGQGNSPLHF
TRBJ2-7,TRBV20-1,NA,NA,TGCAGTGCTAGAGGATTGGGCGAGCAGTACTTC,CSARGLGEQYF
TRBJ2-2,TRBV18,NA,few,TGTGCCAGCTCAAGGTTGAACACCGGGGAGCTGTTTTTT,CASSRLNTGELFF
TRBJ1-4,TRBV19,NA,NA,TGTGCCAGTTCTCAGGGGCTTTACGAAAAACTGTTTTTT,CASSQGLYEKLFF
TRBJ2-4,TRBV7-9,NA,NA,TGTGCCAGCAGCTTAGGGCTTAGTTCGGGAAACATTCAGTACTTC,CASSLGLSSGNIQYF
TRBJ2-3,TRBV19,TRBD2,NA,TGTGCCAGTAGTCCTGGGAGGGTAGCGGGAGAGTCTAATACGCAGTATTTT,CASSPGRVAGESNTQYF
TRBJ1-1,TRBV19,TRBD1,NA,TGTGCCAGTAGTTTCTACAGGGGGAACACTGAAGCTTTCTTT,CASSFYRGNTEAFF
TRBJ2-1,TRBV18,TRBD2,NA,TGTGCCAGCTCACCACCGGGACTAGCGGGGGGCAATGAGCAGTTCTTC,CASSPPGLAGGNEQFF
TRBJ1-1,TRBV5-1,TRBD1,few,TGCGCCAGCACCGGGGGACAGGGGCCAAATGAAGCTTTCTTT,CASTGGQGPNEAFF
TRBJ2-3,TRBV11-3,TRBD2,few,TGTGCCAGCAGCGCCCAGACTAGCGGGAGATGGAATACGCAGTATTTT,CASSAQTSGRWNTQYF
TRBJ2-4,TRBV9,TRBD1,few,TGTGCCAGCAGCGTAGTACCAGGGGGCATGAACATTCAGTACTTC,CASSVVPGGMNIQYF
TRBJ2-1,TRBV21-1,NA,NA,TGTGCCAGCAGCAAAGGTCCACTAGCGGGAGGGAGCTCCTACAATGAGCAGTTCTTC,CASSKGPLAGGSSYNEQFF
TRBJ2-1,TRBV11-2,NA,NA,TGTGCCAGCAGCTTATACCGGGCAGGGAATTACAATGAGCAGTTCTTC,CASSLYRAGNYNEQFF
TRBJ2-1,TRBV7-3,TRBD2,once,TGTGCCAGCAGCTCCTCCTTACTAGCGGGAGCCTTTAATGAGCAGTTCTTC,CASSSSLLAGAFNEQFF
TRBJ2-6,TRBV10-1,NA,few,TGCGCCAGCAAAGCAAGCTCTGGGTCTGGGGCCAACGTCCTGACTTTC,CASKASSGSGANVLTF
TRBJ1-6,TRBV6-1,NA,medium-sized,TGTGCCAGCAGTGGCCAAAGACAGGCTCGGGATTCACCCCTCCACTTT,CASSGQRQARDSPLHF
TRBJ2-7,TRBV7-9,NA,NA,TGTGCCAGCAGCTACACCCTACCGGCAGGCGTCTCCTGG,CASSYTLPAGVSW
TRBJ2-4,TRBV19,NA,NA,TGTGCCAGTAGCCCCCTTACCGTGCTAGCCAAAAACATTCAGTACTTC,CASSPLTVLAKNIQYF
TRBJ2-1,TRBV7-3,TRBD1,once,TGTGCCAGCAGCGCATCGTGGGGACAGGGGAGCCTCAATGAGCAGTTCTTC,CASSASWGQGSLNEQFF
TRBJ2-3,TRBV30,NA,few,TGTGCCTGGAGTGGGGGTCCCCTACCTAGCACAGATACGCAGTATTTT,CAWSGGPLPSTDTQYF
TRBJ2-2,TRBV15,NA,NA,TGTGCCACCAGCTACAGAGTCACCGGGGAGCTGTTTTTT,CATSYRVTGELFF
TRBJ1-3,TRBV6-5,NA,NA,TGTGCCAGCATTGGGGCAGCTAACACCATATATTTT,CASIGAANTIYF
TRBJ2-3,TRBV7-9,NA,NA,TGTGCCAGCAGCTTAGCGTACGTGGCAGATACGCAGTATTTT,CASSLAYVADTQYF
TRBJ2-7,TRBV7-6,TRBD1,medium-sized,TGTGCCAGCAGCTTAGCGCCCGGACAGGGCCCCTACGAGCAGTACTTC,CASSLAPGQGPYEQYF
TRBJ2-6,TRBV10-3,TRBD1,NA,TGTGCCATCACGGACAGGGAATTTCTCTCTGGGGCCAACGTCCTGACTTTC,CAITDREFLSGANVLTF
TRBJ2-1,TRBV9,NA,NA,TGTGCCAGCAGGGGTGGAGCTAGAAATGAGCAGTTCTTC,CASRGGARNEQFF
TRBJ2-1,TRBV5-1,TRBD1,NA,TGCGCCAGCAGCTTTCTCCGGACAGGGAGCCACAATGAGCAGTTCTTC,CASSFLRTGSHNEQFF
TRBJ2-3,TRBV14,TRBD2,few,TGTGCCAGCAGCCAAGGGGGACTAGCGGGAACAGATACGCAGTATTTT,CASSQGGLAGTDTQYF
TRBJ2-1,TRBV11-2,TRBD2,NA,TGTGCCAGCAGCTATCACGGGCTAGCGGGGGTGGAGCAGTTCTTC,CASSYHGLAGVEQFF